These T cell receptor beta chains were read from a single sample in a study of shared clonotypes between healthy human individuals. Sequenced by immunoSEQ multiplex PCR; TCRdb stores in-frame clones only, minus some. The table includes 2 million to 3 million clones, more than 85% detected once. The sample consisted of naive CD4+ T cells from PBMCs. The receptors shown here come from a man aged 18 to 30 in good health. Some clones in this sample may be carry-over from other donors' samples. Both conserved end residues are part of each CDR3. The D gene is left open where the match is weak. Expanded clones are given a class, and other clones once, few, many or no size at all.

TRBJ1-4 | . | TRBV28 | . | 15 | TGTGCCAGCAGTCCCCCGGGGGCCCTAAATGAAAAACTGTTTTTT | CASSPPGALNEKLFF
TRBJ2-1 | . | TRBV6-1 | . | 11 | TGTGCCAGCAGTGAATTGGGGGCGCAGTTCTTC | CASSELGAQFF
TRBJ2-7 | . | TRBV29-1 | once | 10 | TGCAGCGCCGGACAGTACGAGCAGTACTTC | CSAGQYEQYF
TRBJ1-4 | . | TRBV7-9 | . | 14 | TGTGCCAGCAGCCTCCACCAGTCAAGGGAAAAACTGTTTTTT | CASSLHQSREKLFF
TRBJ2-1 | . | TRBV27 | . | 19 | TGTGCCAGCAGAGGTTCGGGGATACTAGCTCTTGCCCCCCCTGGTGAGCAGTTCTTC | CASRGSGILALAPPGEQFF
TRBJ2-7 | . | TRBV30 | . | 12 | TGTGCCTGGAGCCAGTCCGGCTACGAGCAGTACTTC | CAWSQSGYEQYF
TRBJ2-1 | . | TRBV27 | . | 16 | TGTGCCAGCAGTTTCAGTGGTTTTAGCTCCTACAATGAGCAGTTCTTC | CASSFSGFSSYNEQFF
TRBJ2-3 | . | TRBV5-1 | . | 13 | TGCGCCAGCAGTCACAGCCGCACAGATACGCAGTATTTT | CASSHSRTDTQYF
TRBJ2-1 | TRBD2 | TRBV9 | . | 19 | TGTGCCAGCAGCGCATGGACTAGCGGGAGCCGAGGGTCCTACAATGAGCAGTTCTTC | CASSAWTSGSRGSYNEQFF
TRBJ2-7 | . | TRBV19 | . | 14 | TGTGCCAGTAGTACTTCCGGGGGCTCCTACGAGCAGTACTTC | CASSTSGGSYEQYF
TRBJ2-7 | . | TRBV5-1 | . | 12 | TGCGCCAGCAGTCAACAGGGCTACGAGCAGTACTTC | CASSQQGYEQYF
TRBJ1-2 | . | TRBV11-2 | . | 13 | TGTGCCAGCAGCTTAAGTTACCTCTATGGCTACACCTTC | CASSLSYLYGYTF
TRBJ1-1 | . | TRBV27 | . | 13 | TGTGCCAGCAGTTCTAAGGGGGGAACTGAAGCTTTCTTT | CASSSKGGTEAFF
TRBJ2-7 | . | TRBV28 | . | 13 | TGTGCCAGCAGTAGTCAGGTTCCCTACGAGCAGTACTTC | CASSSQVPYEQYF
TRBJ2-1 | TRBD1 | TRBV11-3 | . | 19 | TGTGCCAGCAGCTTGTCACCGGGACAGGGGGCAGTTTCCTACAATGAGCAGTTCTTC | CASSLSPGQGAVSYNEQFF
TRBJ2-1 | . | TRBV28 | . | 14 | TGTGCCAGCCATAGGGGGAGAGGCTACAATGAGCAGTTCTTC | CASHRGRGYNEQFF
TRBJ2-7 | . | TRBV5-1 | . | 12 | TGCGCCAGCAGCAAAGATCTTGGCGAGCAGTACTTC | CASSKDLGEQYF
TRBJ1-5 | . | TRBV6-1 | . | 14 | TGTGCCAGCAGTGAAACGTGGGGCGGTCAGCCCCAGCATTTT | CASSETWGGQPQHF
TRBJ2-7 | . | TRBV5-4 | . | 15 | TGTGCCAGCAGCTTGGCCAATACCGGGGTGGGGGAGCAGTACTTC | CASSLANTGVGEQYF
TRBJ2-5 | TRBD2 | TRBV5-8 | . | 15 | TGTGCCAGCAGCTCGGGACTAGCGGGAGGAGAGACCCAGTACTTC | CASSSGLAGGETQYF